Below, one T cell receptor beta chain is given with its context. Germline CDR1 is MNHEY and CDR2 is SVGAGI. The CDR3 sequence is 11 residues long. Trimming stripped 6 bases from V and 5 bases from J, with 7 bases between. This entry is derived from a study of blood T cell repertoires in COVID-19. As for the study in general: Samples taken during acute and convalescent COVID-19 were collected in the United States, Italy and Spain.

Authors' processing steps: Reference gene primer amplification in the assay estimated nucleated cell counts. Clones were read by immunoSEQ multiplex PCR, and TCRdb kept only the in-frame ones, dropping some. Clonal size and the V and J genes are those of that table, whereas D and trimming came from the DNA. Of roughly 220,000 clones in the sample, 80% to 90% were seen once. Clinical histories supplied by participants themselves formed the basis of cohort assignment. The receptor was derived from a woman in her thirties or forties with acute COVID-19. V gene TRBV6-5 combines with J gene TRBJ1-1; D gene unclear. Specimen: PBMCs or T cells enriched from blood (not recorded which). In nucleotides, the CDR3 is TGTGCCAGCAGACGACAAACTGAAGCTTTCTTT. Translation gives CASRRQTEAFF.